This TCR beta chain was recorded in a study of cytomegalovirus exposure and HLA in healthy donors. Comments on this clone: Its antigen is unidentified.

Broader study findings: After further analysis at a later stage, 16,951 TCR beta sequences were associated with HLA alleles at 0.05 false discovery rate.

The PCR made use of 60 Vbeta and 13 Jbeta primers. Using immunoSEQ multiplex PCR, the repertoire was profiled, and TCRdb retains in-frame clones only, with some absent. Of a few hundred thousand clones in the sample, less than 80% are singletons; the top ten hold 0.2% to 0.25%. What was sequenced was PBMCs. The sequence came from a girl aged 2 to 9 in good health and CMV-seronegative.

This CDR3 reads CASSLIGSRGYGYTF. In DNA form, the CDR3 reads TGTGCCAGCAGCTTAATAGGGTCCCGGGGCTATGGCTACACCTTC. This chain uses TRBV7-9 with TRBJ1-2; D gene ambiguous. The CDR3 is made up of 15 amino acids. The ends were cut back, 2 bases at V and 4 bases at J, with 14 bases in the middle. Germline assignment: CDR1 SEHNR and CDR2 FQNEAQ (reference sequence). The full variable domain, in which reference TRBV7-9 and TRBJ1-2 provide the parts outside the CDR3, is DTGVSQNPRHKITKRGQNVTFRCDPISEHNRLYWYRQTLGQGPEFLTYFQNEAQLEKSRLLSDRFSAERPKGSFSTLEIQRTEQGDSAMYLCASSLIGSRGYGYTFGSGTRLTVV.